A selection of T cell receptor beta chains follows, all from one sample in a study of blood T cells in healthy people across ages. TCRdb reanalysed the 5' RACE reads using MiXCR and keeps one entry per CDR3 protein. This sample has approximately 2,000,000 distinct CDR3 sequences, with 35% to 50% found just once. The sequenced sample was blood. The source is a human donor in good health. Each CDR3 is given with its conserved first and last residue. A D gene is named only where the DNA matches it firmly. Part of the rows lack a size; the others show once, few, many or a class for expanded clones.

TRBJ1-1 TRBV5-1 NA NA TGCGCCAGCAGCTTGTGGGGAGGGACTAACACTGAAGCTTTCTTT CASSLWGGTNTEAFF
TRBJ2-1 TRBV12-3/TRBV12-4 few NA TGTGCCAGCAGTCCCGGTCAGGTCGAGCAGTTCTTC CASSPGQVEQFF
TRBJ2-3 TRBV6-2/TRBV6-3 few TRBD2 TGTGCCAGCAGTTACTCGGAGGGACTACTTCCTAGCACAGATACGCAGTATTTT CASSYSEGLLPSTDTQYF
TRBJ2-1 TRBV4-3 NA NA TGCGCCAGCAGCCAAGATCCGGCGGGACTTGAAGGGTACAATGAGCAGTTCTTC CASSQDPAGLEGYNEQFF
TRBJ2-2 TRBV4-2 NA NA TGTGCCAGCAGCCAAGATAGGAGCGGCGCAGGCACCGGGGAGCTGTTTTTT CASSQDRSGAGTGELFF
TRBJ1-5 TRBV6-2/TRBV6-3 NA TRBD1 TGTGCCAGCAGCGACCGGACAGGGCAGCCCCAGCATTTT CASSDRTGQPQHF
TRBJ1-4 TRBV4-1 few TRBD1 TGCGCCAGCAGCCAAGAAGGAGGGGGCGTAGGAGAAAAACTGTTTTTT CASSQEGGGVGEKLFF
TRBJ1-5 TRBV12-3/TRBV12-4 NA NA TGTGCCAGCAGTTACCTGACAGGAGAATACAATCAGCCCCAGCATTTT CASSYLTGEYNQPQHF
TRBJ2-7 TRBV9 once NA TGTGCCAGCAGCGTCCAGGGTGCGGCGTCCTACGAGCAGTACTTC CASSVQGAASYEQYF
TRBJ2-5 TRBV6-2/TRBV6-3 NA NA TGTGCCGGCAGTCCACAAATCACCGATACGGGCTTCGAGGAGACCCAGTACTTC CAGSPQITDTGFEETQYF
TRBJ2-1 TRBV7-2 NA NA TGTGCCAGCAGCTTATCCGGGTCCGGGCCCTATGGGCAGTTCTTC CASSLSGSGPYGQFF
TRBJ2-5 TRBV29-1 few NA TGCAGCGTTCTTCCACCAAACCTAAGACTCGATGAGACCCAGTACTTC CSVLPPNLRLDETQYF
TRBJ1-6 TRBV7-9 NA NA TGTGCCAGCAGCCCCAATATCTATAATTCACCCCTCCACTTT CASSPNIYNSPLHF
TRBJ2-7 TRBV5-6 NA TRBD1 TGTGCCAGCAGCTTGCCGGGACAGGGGCCAGAATCTTACCCCCTCGAGCAGTACTTC CASSLPGQGPESYPLEQYF
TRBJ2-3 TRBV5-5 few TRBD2 TGTGCCAGCAGTAAGGCGGGGGGGCTCGGGGATACGCAGTATTTT CASSKAGGLGDTQYF
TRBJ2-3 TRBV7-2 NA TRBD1 TGTGCCAGCAGCTTAAGGGGACAGGGCGTCACTATGGGCACAGATACGCAGTATTTT CASSLRGQGVTMGTDTQYF
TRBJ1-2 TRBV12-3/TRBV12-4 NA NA TGTGCCAGCAGTCCCTCGGGGCCCAAAGAATATGGCTACACCTTC CASSPSGPKEYGYTF
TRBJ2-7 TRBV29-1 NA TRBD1 TGCAGCGTAGACCCAGGACAGGGGGCCCACGAGCAGTACTTC CSVDPGQGAHEQYF
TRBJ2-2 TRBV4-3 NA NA TGCGCCAGCAGCCAAGGCAGGTCCCTGAACACCGGGGAGCTGTTTTTT CASSQGRSLNTGELFF
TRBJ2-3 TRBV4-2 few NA TGTGCCAGCAGCCCAAGGAGCCCTACAGATACGCAGTATTTT CASSPRSPTDTQYF
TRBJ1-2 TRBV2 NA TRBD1 TGTGCCAGCAGTGCGACAGGGGACTGGGGCGGCTACACCTTC CASSATGDWGGYTF
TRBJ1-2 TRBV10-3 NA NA TGTGCCATCAGTGATCTAATTAGGGCAGATATTAACTATGGCTACACCTTC CAISDLIRADINYGYTF
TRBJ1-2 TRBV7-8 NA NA TGTGCCAGCAGCTCGCTTAAGGGATTGGGCTACACCTTC CASSSLKGLGYTF
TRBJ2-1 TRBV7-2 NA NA TGTGCCAGCAGCCCAGCCTCGATCGGTGAGCAGTTCTTC CASSPASIGEQFF
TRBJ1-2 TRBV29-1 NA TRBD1 TGCAGCGTTGAAGATCTTGAGACAGGGGTGGTCCGAGTTGGATACTATGGCTACACCTTC CSVEDLETGVVRVGYYGYTF
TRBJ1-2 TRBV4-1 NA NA TGCGCCAGCAGCCAAGATGGGTATTACCTGAGATCGGGCGGCTACACCTTC CASSQDGYYLRSGGYTF
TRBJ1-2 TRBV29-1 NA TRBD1 TGCAGCGTTGGACAGGGAGGAGGCTATGGCTACACCTTC CSVGQGGGYGYTF
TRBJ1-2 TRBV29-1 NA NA TGCAGCACACTTTCCAGGGAATTCGATGGCTACACCTTC CSTLSREFDGYTF
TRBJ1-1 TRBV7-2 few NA TGTGCCAGCAGCTTAGCGCCCTTCACTGAAGCTTTCTTT CASSLAPFTEAFF
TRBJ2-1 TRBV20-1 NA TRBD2 TGCAGTGCTAGGACTAGCGGGGGAGTCGAGAAGCAGTTCTTC CSARTSGGVEKQFF
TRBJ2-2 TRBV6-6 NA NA TGTGCCAGCAGTTACTCCAGGGGAGTCACCGGGGAGCTGTTTTTT CASSYSRGVTGELFF
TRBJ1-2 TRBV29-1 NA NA TGCAGCGTTGAAGATGGGGGTTATGGCTACACCTTC CSVEDGGYGYTF
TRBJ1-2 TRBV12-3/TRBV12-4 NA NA TGTGCCAGCAGTTCGGACGGACACTATGGCTACACCTTC CASSSDGHYGYTF
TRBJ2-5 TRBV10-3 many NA TGTGCCATCAGTGAGTCAGAGGGCTCGGAGACCCAGTACTTC CAISESEGSETQYF
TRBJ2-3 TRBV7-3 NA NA TGTGCCAGCAGCTTAAGTCCTCCCTGGGCGCCCTTAAGCACAGATACGCAGTATTTT CASSLSPPWAPLSTDTQYF
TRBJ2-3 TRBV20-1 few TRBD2 TGCAGTGCTAGAGTACGGGGCGGGGGGACCCCGGATACGCAGTATTTT CSARVRGGGTPDTQYF
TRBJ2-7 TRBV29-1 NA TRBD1 TGCAGCGTGGGACAGGACATATACTACGAGCAGTACTTC CSVGQDIYYEQYF
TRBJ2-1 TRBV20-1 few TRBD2 TGCAGTGCTAGAGATAGGAGCGGGGGGGCCTCCTACAATGAGCAGTTCTTC CSARDRSGGASYNEQFF